Below, 25 T cell receptor beta chains from the same sample are listed, as sequenced in a study of T cells in women clearing cervical HPV infection. Produced via immunoSEQ multiplex PCR; TCRdb's table is partial and in-frame only. This table lists 20,000 to 25,000 clones. Sample: blood buffy coat. These receptors all stem from a woman aged 18 to 75 with a cervical HPV16 infection that either progressed to CIN3+ or cleared (not recorded which).

Concerning this clone itself: Read data end 3 residues before the CDR3 end; the end is taken from the germline J gene. V gene TRBV2 combines with J gene TRBJ2-1; maybe TRBD2 (6 bases). The CDR3 runs to 13 residues. The V and J ends lost 7 bases and 6 bases respectively, with 13 bases between them. CDR1 and CDR2 from the germline V gene are SNHLY and FYNNEI. The sequenced CDR3 bases are TGTGCCAGCATAGGGCATAGCGGCAATGAG. Protein product: CASIGHSGNE. The entire CDR3 is CASIGHSGNEQFF.

Regarding this clone: Read data end 3 residues before the CDR3 end; the end is taken from the germline J gene. V usage is TRBV27 and J usage is TRBJ1-5; the D gene is possibly TRBD1 (6 bases). Germline values: CDR1 MNHEY, CDR2 SMNVEV (reference sequence). There are 16 residues in the CDR3. Trimming shortened V by 0 bases and J by 5 bases, and 14 bases separated the two germline ends. Incomplete CDR3 DNA: TGTGCCAGCAGTTTATCGGTCAGGGGCTCGGATCAGCCC. Translated: CASSLSVRGSDQP. The full CDR3 protein reads CASSLSVRGSDQPQHF.

In regard to this clone: The read ends 3 residues before the CDR3 terminus; that terminus is restored from the germline J gene. The V and J genes are TRBV19 and TRBJ2-4; 10 bases fit TRBD1. The germline V gene encodes CDR1 LNHDA and CDR2 SQIVND (reference sequence). CDR3 length: 16 amino acids. CDR3 DNA (partial): TGTGCCAGTAGTATCGAGTGGGGGACAGGGGACTATGGT. Encoded protein: CASSIEWGTGDYG. The entire CDR3 protein reads CASSIEWGTGDYGQYF.

For this clone: The CDR3 is cut off 3 residues early in the read; its end comes from the germline J gene. This sequence joins TRBV6-4 and TRBJ2-3; 12 positions agree with TRBD2. Germline values: CDR1 MRHNA, CDR2 SNTAGT. This CDR3 has 15 amino acids. V shed 2 bases, J shed 3 bases, and the junction held 0 bases outside the gene matches. The DNA read from the CDR3 is TGTGCCAGCAGTGACGGGACTAGCGGGACAGATACG. Its protein product is CASSDGTSGTDT. The entire CDR3 protein is CASSDGTSGTDTQYF.

To note about this clone: The read halts 3 residues ahead of the CDR3 end, with the missing end drawn from the germline J gene. This chain uses TRBV7-3 with TRBJ2-3; no firm D call. Germline V lookup: CDR1 SGHTA, CDR2 FQGTGA. The CDR3 sequence is 13 residues long. V lost 5 bases and J 2 bases, leaving 8 bases between the germline ends. CDR3 sequence: CASSLVSTDTQYF. The CDR3 DNA, read in part, is TGTGCCAGCAGCCTCGTTTCCACAGATACG. Based on the CDR3 plus reference TRBV7-3 and TRBJ2-3, the full variable domain is GAGVSQTPSNKVTEKGKYVELRCDPISGHTALYWYRQSLGQGPEFLIYFQGTGAADDSGLPNDRFFAVRPEGSVSTLKIQRTERGDSAVYLCASSLVSTDTQYFGPGTRLTVL.

To note about this clone: The read ends 3 residues shy of where the CDR3 ends; the end is completed using the germline J gene. The chain recombines TRBV7-9 with TRBJ1-5; TRBD1 might be the D (5 bases). V lost 6 bases and J 3 bases, leaving 15 bases between the germline ends. The germline V gene encodes CDR1 SEHNR and CDR2 FQNEAQ (reference sequence). This CDR3 spans 15 amino acids. CDR3 DNA (partial): TGTGCCAGCAGTCCGACGATGGACATCAATCAGCCC. This gives the protein CASSPTMDINQP. The CDR3 in full is CASSPTMDINQPQHF.

As to this clone: The sequenced fragment ends 3 residues before the CDR3 boundary, so the rest is inferred from the germline J gene. V gene TRBV10-3 combines with J gene TRBJ2-2; D is perhaps TRBD1 (5 bases). Germline V lookup: CDR1 ENHRY, CDR2 SYGVKD. This CDR3 has 14 amino acids. Trimming took 7 bases from V and 2 from J, leaving 11 bases between them. The CDR3 spells CAINPTGNTGELFF. The sequenced part of the CDR3 DNA is TGTGCCATCAACCCCACAGGAAACACCGGGGAG.

Of note for this clone: The read ends 3 residues early relative to the CDR3; the germline J gene fills the gap. The chain combines TRBV7-2 with TRBJ2-7; 8 bases are shared with TRBD2. Germline assignment: CDR1 SGHTA and CDR2 FQGNSA. V trimming: 3 bases; J trimming: 6 bases; junction bases outside the gene matches: 7. The CDR3 sequence is 14 residues long. This CDR3 reads CASSFNSGSAEQYF. CDR3 DNA, as far as it was read: TGTGCCAGCAGCTTCAACAGCGGGAGTGCCGAG. The entire variable domain, with the rest obtained from reference TRBV7-2 and TRBJ2-7, is as follows: GAGVSQSPSNKVTEKGKDVELRCDPISGHTALYWYRQSLGQGLEFLIYFQGNSAPDKSGLPSDRFSAERTGGSVSTLTIQRTQQEDSAVYLCASSFNSGSAEQYFGPGTRLTVT.

Notes on this clone: The sequence runs out 3 residues before the end of the CDR3; the remainder is reconstructed from the germline J gene. The V and J genes are TRBV29-1 and TRBJ1-6, with TRBD1 identical over 10 bases. The CDR3 spans 13 residues. Germline V gives CDR1 SQVTM, CDR2 ANQGSEA. V gave up 6 bases and J gave up 8 bases; unmatched junction bases: 4. The CDR3 DNA, read in part, is TGCAGCGTCCAGACAGGGGGCGATTCACCC. This translates into CSVQTGGDSP. The full CDR3 protein is CSVQTGGDSPLHF.

Note on this clone: The read ends 3 residues early relative to the CDR3; the germline J gene fills the gap. The chain couples TRBV12-3 or TRBV12-4 to TRBJ2-3, with TRBD2 identical over 13 bases. V shed 6 bases and J 8 bases; nucleotides not matched to a gene: 11. The CDR3 is 16 residues long. The DNA read from the CDR3 is TGTGCCAGCAGATGGACTAGCGGGAGTGGGAGTGGTACG. Its protein product is CASRWTSGSGSGT. The entire CDR3 is CASRWTSGSGSGTQYF.

Details on this clone: The read ends 3 residues early relative to the CDR3; the germline J gene fills the gap. This chain joins TRBV3-1 (or the pseudogene TRBV3-2) and TRBJ2-5; D uncertain. The CDR3 is made up of 15 amino acids. Germline CDR1 is LGHDT and CDR2 is YNNKEL (reference sequence). V was cut by 0 bases and J by 3 bases, with 11 bases left in between. CDR3 in amino acids: CASSQELRSEETQYF. The CDR3 DNA, read in part, is TGTGCCAGCAGCCAAGAGTTGAGATCAGAAGAGACC.

Worth noting for this clone: Read data end 3 residues before the CDR3 end; the end is taken from the germline J gene. The V gene is TRBV18, the J gene TRBJ2-2; 7 bases align to TRBD2. Germline V gene lookup returns CDR1 KGHSH and CDR2 LQKENI. This CDR3 comprises 15 residues. The sequenced part of the CDR3 DNA is TGTGCCAGCTCACGGGCGCTGGGGACTAATGAAAAG. Amino acids: CASSRALGTNEK. The CDR3 in its entirety is CASSRALGTNEKLFF.

Of note for this clone: The sequence runs out 3 residues before the end of the CDR3; the remainder is reconstructed from the germline J gene. The chain is built from TRBV29-1 and TRBJ2-7, with 9 bases lining up with TRBD1. The CDR3 totals 13 residues. Germline V gives CDR1 SQVTM, CDR2 ANQGSEA. V trimming: 3 bases; J trimming: 5 bases; junction bases outside the gene matches: 5. The covered CDR3 bases are TGCAGCGTTGATTTACAGGGGGCTAACGAG. This encodes CSVDLQGANE. The CDR3 as a whole reads CSVDLQGANEQYF.

Considering frequency, this clone is medium-sized. The read ends 3 residues shy of where the CDR3 ends; the end is completed using the germline J gene. V and J are TRBV19 and TRBJ2-3, with TRBD1 matching over 9 bases. CDR1 is LNHDA, CDR2 SQIVND, per germline (reference sequence). There are 13 residues in the CDR3. V gave up 11 bases and J gave up 3 bases; unmatched junction bases: 6. Incomplete CDR3 DNA: TGTGCCGCAACGGGACAGGGAACAGATACG. Translating gives CAATGQGTDT. The complete CDR3 reads CAATGQGTDTQYF.

A remark on this clone: The CDR3 is cut off 3 residues early in the read; its end comes from the germline J gene. The rearrangement uses TRBV12-3 or TRBV12-4 and TRBJ2-1; TRBD2 aligns across 9 bases. The CDR3 loop spans 15 amino acids. V was clipped by 8 bases and J by 3 bases; unmatched bases: 8. The sequenced part of the CDR3 DNA is TGTGCCAGCTGGAGGGAGACTAGCGGCTACAATGAG. It codes for CASWRETSGYNE. The CDR3, in full, reads CASWRETSGYNEQFF.

Remarks on this clone: The DNA ends 3 residues before the CDR3 does, and the rest of the CDR3 is filled in from the germline J gene. V usage is TRBV14 and J usage is TRBJ2-1, with D perhaps matching TRBD2 (6 bases). Per germline, CDR1 SGHDN and CDR2 FVKESK. The CDR3 sequence is 16 residues long. Trimming cost V 5 bases and J 6 bases, with 20 bases left between them. The DNA read from the CDR3 is TGTGCCAGCAGCAGCCAGGTGACTAGAGTAAGCAATGAG. This codes for CASSSQVTRVSNE. Given in full, the CDR3 is CASSSQVTRVSNEQFF.

In regard to this clone: The read comes to an end 3 residues before the CDR3 does, leaving the germline J gene to fill in the end. The chain combines TRBV6-2 or TRBV6-3 with TRBJ2-1, with 10 bases identical to TRBD2. After removal of 2 bases from V and 8 bases from J, the junction contained 6 bases not matched to a gene. CDR1 and CDR2 (germline): MNHEY, SVGEGT. CDR3 length: 15 residues. The CDR3 reads CASSYLGLAGDEQFF. The DNA read from the CDR3 is TGTGCCAGCAGTTACCTCGGTCTAGCGGGGGATGAG.

To note about this clone: The CDR3 goes on 3 residues after the read ends, and that part is filled in from the germline J gene. This chain joins TRBV10-3 and TRBJ2-7, with 7 bases that match TRBD1. The CDR3 totals 16 residues. V lost 0 bases and J lost 2; bases outside the gene matches: 7. Germline CDR1 reads ENHRY; CDR2 reads SYGVKD. The CDR3 DNA, read in part, is TGTGCCATCAGTGAGTCGACGATGACAGGGACCTACGAG. Amino acids: CAISESTMTGTYE. The full-length CDR3 reads as CAISESTMTGTYEQYF.

Notes on this clone: The CDR3 goes on 3 residues after the read ends, and that part is filled in from the germline J gene. The J gene is TRBJ2-5, the V gene TRBV2; the D gene is possibly TRBD2 (5 bases). There are 13 residues in the CDR3. Trimming removed 7 bases at V and 1 base at J, with 10 bases between. Germline CDR1 reads SNHLY; CDR2 reads FYNNEI. The CDR3 reads CASNPGIQETQYF. The sequenced CDR3 bases are TGTGCCAGCAATCCGGGGATCCAAGAGACC.

In regard to this clone: The CDR3 goes on 3 residues after the read ends, and that part is filled in from the germline J gene. The chain links TRBV20-1 to TRBJ2-1; 12 nucleotides match TRBD2. The V gene's germline CDR1 is DFQATT and CDR2 SNEGSKA (reference sequence). This CDR3 has 15 residues. V lost 2 bases and J lost 6; bases outside the gene matches: 5. The CDR3 region is CSARTTSGRINEQFF. Incomplete CDR3 DNA: TGCAGTGCTAGAACTACTAGCGGGAGGATCAATGAG.

In the case of this clone: Sequencing ends 3 residues short of the CDR3 end; the germline J gene provides the rest. The gene calls are TRBV7-8 and TRBJ2-3; perhaps TRBD2 as D (7 bases). The length of the CDR3 is 14 residues. The germline V gene encodes CDR1 SGHVS and CDR2 FQNEAQ. Incomplete CDR3 DNA: TGTGCCAGCAGCTTAGCGGGAGGGGGGGTAACG. Translating gives CASSLAGGGVT. The whole CDR3 region reads CASSLAGGGVTQYF.

Partial CDR3 DNA: TGCGCCAGCACTCGAGGGGAGGGTGGCGAG. It encodes CASTRGEGGE. The full CDR3 protein is CASTRGEGGEQYF. The chain couples TRBV10-2 to TRBJ2-7; 7 bases agree with TRBD2. The read comes to an end 3 residues before the CDR3 does, leaving the germline J gene to fill in the end. This CDR3 has 13 amino acids. CDR1 is WSHSY, CDR2 SAAADI, per germline. With V trimmed by 7 bases and J by 6 bases, 9 bases remained unmatched.

For this clone: The CDR3 is cut off 3 residues early in the read; its end comes from the germline J gene. V and J are TRBV29-1 and TRBJ1-1, with D possibly matching TRBD1 (5 bases). CDR1 SQVTM and CDR2 ANQGSEA come from the germline V gene. The CDR3 has 16 residues. Deletions cut 0 bases from V and 1 base from J, with 15 bases between. The chain's CDR3 is CSVEDVDTGPNTEAFF. The part of the CDR3 DNA that was read is TGCAGCGTTGAAGATGTCGATACAGGTCCGAACACTGAA.

Concerning this clone: The read gets to within 3 residues of the CDR3 end, and the germline J gene fills in the rest. J is TRBJ1-5 and V is TRBV19, with D tentatively TRBD1 (6 bases). Germline V gene sequence: CDR1 LNHDA, CDR2 SQIVND (reference sequence). Trimming left V 5 bases short and J 4 bases short, with 15 bases between. The CDR3 is 15 residues long. This chain's CDR3 is CASSVAATGNQPQHF. CDR3 DNA, as far as it was read: TGTGCCAGTAGTGTTGCCGCAACAGGGAATCAGCCC.

Concerning this clone itself: The missing CDR3 end, 3 residues past where the read stops, is filled in from the germline J gene. The chain links TRBV10-3 to TRBJ2-5; the match to TRBD2 covers 7 bases. V lost 4 bases and J lost 4; bases outside the gene matches: 12. CDR3 length: 16 amino acids. The V gene's germline CDR1 is ENHRY and CDR2 SYGVKD. This CDR3 is CAISVGLAASGETQYF. The sequenced part of the CDR3 DNA is TGTGCCATCAGTGTCGGTCTAGCGGCATCGGGAGAGACC.